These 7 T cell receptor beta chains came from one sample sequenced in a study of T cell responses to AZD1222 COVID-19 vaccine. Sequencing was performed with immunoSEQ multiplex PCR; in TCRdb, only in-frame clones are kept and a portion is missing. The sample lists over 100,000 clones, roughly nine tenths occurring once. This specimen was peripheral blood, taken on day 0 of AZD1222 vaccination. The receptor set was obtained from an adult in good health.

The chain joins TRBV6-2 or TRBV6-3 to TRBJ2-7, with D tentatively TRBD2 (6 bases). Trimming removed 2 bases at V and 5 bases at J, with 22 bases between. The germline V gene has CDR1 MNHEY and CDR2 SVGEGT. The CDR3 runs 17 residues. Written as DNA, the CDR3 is TGTGCCAGCAGTTACCCAAATTCAATAAGCGGCGGGGACGAGCAGTACTTC. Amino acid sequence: CASSYPNSISGGDEQYF.

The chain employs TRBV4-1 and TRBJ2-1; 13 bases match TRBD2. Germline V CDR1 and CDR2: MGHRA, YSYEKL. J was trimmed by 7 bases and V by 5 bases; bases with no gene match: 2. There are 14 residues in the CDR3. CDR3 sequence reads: CASSRLAGGNEQFF. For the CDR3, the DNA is TGCGCCAGCAGCAGACTAGCGGGAGGTAATGAGCAGTTCTTC.

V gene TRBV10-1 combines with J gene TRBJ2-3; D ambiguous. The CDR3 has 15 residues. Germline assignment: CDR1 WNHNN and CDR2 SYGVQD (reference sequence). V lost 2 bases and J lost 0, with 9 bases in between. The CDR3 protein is CASSEEATSTDTQYF. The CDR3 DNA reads TGCGCCAGCAGTGAGGAAGCGACCAGCACAGATACGCAGTATTTT.

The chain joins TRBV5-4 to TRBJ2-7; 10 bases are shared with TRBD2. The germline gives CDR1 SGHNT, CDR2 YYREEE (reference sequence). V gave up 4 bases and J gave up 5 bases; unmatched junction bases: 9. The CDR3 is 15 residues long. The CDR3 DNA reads TGTGCCAGCAGCACGCCGGGACTAGCGACCGACGAGCAGTACTTC. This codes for CASSTPGLATDEQYF.

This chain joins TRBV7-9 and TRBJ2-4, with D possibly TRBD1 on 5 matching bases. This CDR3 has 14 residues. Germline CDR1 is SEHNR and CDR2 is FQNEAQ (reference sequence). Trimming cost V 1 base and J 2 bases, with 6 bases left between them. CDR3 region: CASSLEGTKNIQYF. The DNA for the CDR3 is TGTGCCAGCAGCTTAGAGGGGACCAAAAACATTCAGTACTTC.

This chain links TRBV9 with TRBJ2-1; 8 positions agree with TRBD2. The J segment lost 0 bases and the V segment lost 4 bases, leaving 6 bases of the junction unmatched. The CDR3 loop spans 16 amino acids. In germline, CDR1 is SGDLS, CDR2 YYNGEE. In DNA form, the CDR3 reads TGTGCCAGCAGCTCTAGCGGGCAAAGCTCCTACAATGAGCAGTTCTTC. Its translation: CASSSSGQSSYNEQFF. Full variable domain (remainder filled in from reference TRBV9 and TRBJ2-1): DSGVTQTPKHLITATGQRVTLRCSPRSGDLSVYWYQQSLDQGLQFLIQYYNGEERAKGNILERFSAQQFPDLHSELNLSSLELGDSALYFCASSSSGQSSYNEQFFGPGTRLTVL.

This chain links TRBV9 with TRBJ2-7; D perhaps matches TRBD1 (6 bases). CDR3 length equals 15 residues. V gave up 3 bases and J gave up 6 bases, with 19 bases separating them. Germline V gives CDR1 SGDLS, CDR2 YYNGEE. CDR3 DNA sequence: TGTGCCAGCAGCGCCATATCCGGGACACGCGGCGAGCAGTACTTC. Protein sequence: CASSAISGTRGEQYF.